These T cell receptor beta chains were read from a single sample in a study of cytomegalovirus exposure and HLA in healthy donors. Repertoires were generated with immunoSEQ multiplex PCR, while TCRdb's copy carries only in-frame clones and drops some. The data show around 190,000 clones, with around 82% seen just once and less than 2% held by the top ten. Sequencing was done on a sample of PBMCs. The receptors originated from a man between 40 and 49 years old in good health and CMV-seropositive. Both conserved end residues are part of each CDR3. The D gene is left open where the match is weak. Some rows have no size entry. The others give once, few or many, or a class for an expanded clone.

j_call | d_call | cdr3_length | clone_size | v_call | cdr3_aa | cdr3_nt
TRBJ2-3 | TRBD2 | 15 | NA | TRBV9 | CASSVGGLASDTQYF | TGTGCCAGCAGCGTAGGGGGACTAGCGTCAGATACGCAGTATTTT
TRBJ2-2 | TRBD2 | 18 | few | TRBV10-3 | CAISDVLGREANTGELFF | TGTGCCATCAGTGACGTATTGGGGCGGGAGGCTAACACCGGGGAGCTGTTTTTT
TRBJ1-5 | TRBD1 | 15 | NA | TRBV19 | CASSGDRVSNQPQHF | TGTGCCAGTAGTGGGGACAGGGTTAGCAATCAGCCCCAGCATTTT
TRBJ2-2 | NA | 17 | NA | TRBV7-6 | CASSLVGGGTPTGELFF | TGTGCCAGCAGCTTAGTTGGTGGGGGGACTCCCACCGGGGAGCTGTTTTTT
TRBJ1-2 | TRBD1 | 12 | NA | TRBV6-6 | CASSYGTGDYTF | TGTGCCAGCAGTTACGGCACAGGGGACTACACCTTC
TRBJ2-2 | NA | 15 | NA | TRBV27 | CASSLRGTNTGELFF | TGTGCCAGCAGTTTAAGGGGTACGAACACCGGGGAGCTGTTTTTT
TRBJ2-1 | TRBD1 | 16 | NA | TRBV28 | CASSFYGTGVHNEQFF | TGTGCCAGCAGTTTTTACGGGACAGGGGTGCACAATGAGCAGTTCTTC
TRBJ2-2 | TRBD2 | 16 | NA | TRBV30 | CAWSFTGTTNTGELFF | TGTGCCTGGAGTTTTACCGGGACTACGAACACCGGGGAGCTGTTTTTT
TRBJ2-7 | TRBD2 | 13 | NA | TRBV2 | CATGLAGNKGQYF | TGTGCCACGGGACTAGCGGGAAATAAAGGGCAGTACTTC
TRBJ2-7 | TRBD1 | 16 | once | TRBV5-6 | CASSLVVGTGGYEQYF | TGTGCCAGCAGCTTGGTGGTCGGGACAGGGGGGTACGAGCAGTACTTC
TRBJ2-2 | NA | 16 | NA | TRBV27 | CASSPQWTTNTGELFF | TGTGCCAGCAGTCCCCAATGGACTACGAACACCGGGGAGCTGTTTTTT
TRBJ2-1 | TRBD2 | 15 | NA | TRBV4-3 | CASSHPGGGRNEQFF | TGCGCCAGCAGCCACCCCGGGGGGGGGCGTAATGAGCAGTTCTTC
TRBJ1-1 | NA | 14 | NA | TRBV19 | CASSSLAQSTEAFF | TGTGCCAGTAGTTCCCTAGCGCAGTCCACTGAAGCTTTCTTT
TRBJ2-7 | NA | 14 | NA | TRBV5-1 | CASSLEIPVGEQYF | TGCGCCAGCAGCTTAGAGATACCGGTCGGCGAGCAGTACTTC
TRBJ2-7 | NA | 14 | NA | TRBV4-1 | CASSKGTETYEQYF | TGCGCCAGCAGCAAAGGGACTGAAACTTACGAGCAGTACTTC
TRBJ2-4 | NA | 16 | NA | TRBV4-1 | CASSHRAGVAKNIQYF | TGCGCCAGCAGCCATCGGGCAGGGGTAGCCAAAAACATTCAGTACTTC
TRBJ2-1 | TRBD2 | 15 | NA | TRBV28 | CASSGAGGGYNEQFF | TGTGCCAGCAGTGGAGCGGGAGGGGGCTACAATGAGCAGTTCTTC
TRBJ1-5 | TRBD1 | 15 | NA | TRBV15 | CATSQDRARNQPQHF | TGTGCCACCAGCCAGGACAGGGCTCGGAATCAGCCCCAGCATTTT
TRBJ1-3 | TRBD1 | 14 | NA | TRBV29-1 | CSVAGTDSGNTIYF | TGCAGCGTCGCCGGGACAGACTCTGGAAACACCATATATTTT
TRBJ2-1 | NA | 12 | NA | TRBV27 | CASSTGYNEQFF | TGTGCCAGCAGCACTGGTTACAATGAGCAGTTCTTC
TRBJ2-2 | NA | 15 | few | TRBV29-1 | CSVKIERASGGELFF | TGCAGCGTCAAGATCGAGCGGGCCAGCGGCGGGGAGCTGTTTTTT
TRBJ1-4 | TRBD1 | 14 | NA | TRBV7-9 | CASSPGTGEEKLFF | TGTGCCAGCAGCCCTGGGACAGGGGAGGAAAAACTGTTTTTT
TRBJ2-6 | NA | 16 | NA | TRBV9 | CASSVDRTAGANVLTF | TGTGCCAGCAGCGTAGACCGGACAGCCGGGGCCAACGTCCTGACTTTC
TRBJ1-2 | NA | 12 | NA | TRBV15 | CATSQLNYGYTF | TGTGCCACCAGCCAACTTAACTATGGCTACACCTTC